This entry describes one TCR beta chain. This sample was taken from a study of shared clonotypes between healthy human individuals. Germline V gene lookup returns CDR1 SNHLY and CDR2 FYNNEI. Trimming pared 3 bases from V and 5 bases from J, leaving 10 bases between. The CDR3 sequence is 13 residues long. The protocol was immunoSEQ multiplex PCR, while the TCRdb copy is restricted to in-frame clones and leaves out a portion. This sample has 2 million to 2.5 million clones, with about nine tenths found just once. The chain carries TRBV2 and TRBJ2-5; D remains ambiguous. The sequence derives from a man aged 18 to 30 in good health. Some clones in this sample may be carry-over from other donors' samples. Sequenced sample: naive CD4+ T cells from PBMCs. As for subset: CD45RA+ positively selected. CDR3 sequence (DNA): TGTGCCAGCAGTGACAGGAGTAGGGAGACCCAGTACTTC. This sequence encodes CASSDRSRETQYF.